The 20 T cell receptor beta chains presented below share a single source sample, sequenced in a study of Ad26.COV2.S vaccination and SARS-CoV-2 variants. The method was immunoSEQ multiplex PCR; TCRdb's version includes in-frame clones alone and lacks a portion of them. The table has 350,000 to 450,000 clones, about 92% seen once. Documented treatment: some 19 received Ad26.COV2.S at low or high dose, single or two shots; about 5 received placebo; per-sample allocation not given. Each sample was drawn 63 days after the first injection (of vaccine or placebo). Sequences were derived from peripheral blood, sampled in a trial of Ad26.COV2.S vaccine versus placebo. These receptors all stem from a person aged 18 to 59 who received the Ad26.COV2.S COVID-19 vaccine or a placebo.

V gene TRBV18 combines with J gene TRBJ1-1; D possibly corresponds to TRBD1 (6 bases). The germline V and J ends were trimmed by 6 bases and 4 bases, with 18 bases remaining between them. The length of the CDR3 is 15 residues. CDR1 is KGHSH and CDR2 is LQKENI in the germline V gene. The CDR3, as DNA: TGTGCCAGCTCTGGCCTGTCAGGGGCGGGCACTGAAGCTTTCTTT. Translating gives CASSGLSGAGTEAFF.

CDR3 in DNA: TGTGCCAGCAGCCGACCCGCTCCGGGACAGGGTAATTCACCCCTCCACTTT. Residues: CASSRPAPGQGNSPLHF. The chain carries TRBV6-2 or TRBV6-3 and TRBJ1-6; 9 bases are a match to TRBD1. V dropped 6 bases and J dropped 6; count of bases not matched to a gene: 12. CDR3 length: 17 amino acids. Germline V gives CDR1 MNHEY, CDR2 SVGEGT.

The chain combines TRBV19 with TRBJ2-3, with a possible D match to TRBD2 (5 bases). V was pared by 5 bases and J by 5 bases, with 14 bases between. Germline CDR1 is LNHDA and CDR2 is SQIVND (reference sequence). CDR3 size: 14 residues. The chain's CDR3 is CASSGGPERDTQYF. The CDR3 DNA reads TGTGCCAGTAGTGGAGGTCCTGAGCGAGATACGCAGTATTTT.

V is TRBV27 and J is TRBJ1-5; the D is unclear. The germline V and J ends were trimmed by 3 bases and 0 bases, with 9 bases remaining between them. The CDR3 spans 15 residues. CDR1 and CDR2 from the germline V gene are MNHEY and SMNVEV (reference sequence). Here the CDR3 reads CASSFKGYSNQPQHF. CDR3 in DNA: TGTGCCAGCAGTTTTAAGGGATATAGCAATCAGCCCCAGCATTTT.

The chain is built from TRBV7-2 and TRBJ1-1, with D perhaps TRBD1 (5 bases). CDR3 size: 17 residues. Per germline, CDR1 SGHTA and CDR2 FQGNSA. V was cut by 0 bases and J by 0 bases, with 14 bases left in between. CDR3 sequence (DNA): TGTGCCAGCAGCTTAGCCAGGGCCAACCCTTTGAACACTGAAGCTTTCTTT. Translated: CASSLARANPLNTEAFF.

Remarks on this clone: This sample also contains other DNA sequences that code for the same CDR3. CDR3 in amino acids: CASGQGAYEQYF. The CDR3 nucleotides read TGTGCCAGCGGTCAGGGGGCCTACGAGCAGTACTTC. The chain joins TRBV28 to TRBJ2-7, with 7 nucleotides matching TRBD1. In germline, CDR1 is MDHEN, CDR2 SYDVKM. Trimming took 8 bases from V and 2 from J; bases not matched to a gene: 3. The CDR3 covers 12 residues.

The CDR3 loop is CASSQVLAGNAYEQYF. The CDR3 DNA reads as TGCGCCAGCAGCCAGGTGCTAGCGGGGAATGCCTACGAGCAGTACTTC. The chain combines TRBV4-1 with TRBJ2-7; TRBD2 agrees at 9 bases. This CDR3 has 16 amino acids. Losses at the gene ends were 3 bases for V and 2 bases for J; bases not matched to a gene: 8. CDR1 is MGHRA, CDR2 YSYEKL, per germline.

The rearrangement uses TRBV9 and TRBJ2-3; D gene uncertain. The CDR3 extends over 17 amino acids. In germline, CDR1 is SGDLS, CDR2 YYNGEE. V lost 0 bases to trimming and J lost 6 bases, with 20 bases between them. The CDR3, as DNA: TGTGCCAGCAGCGTAGGCACAAGGGCTTATATAATGGATACGCAGTATTTT. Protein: CASSVGTRAYIMDTQYF.

The CDR3 here is CASSHGGDRSTDTQYF. Here the CDR3 DNA reads TGTGCCAGCAGCCACGGGGGCGACCGCTCCACAGATACGCAGTATTTT. The gene calls are TRBV7-9 and TRBJ2-3; D possibly matches TRBD1 or TRBD2 (6 bases each). The V end lost 5 bases, the J end lost 2 bases, and 17 bases lay between the germline ends. The CDR3 has 16 amino acids. Germline values: CDR1 SEHNR, CDR2 FQNEAQ (reference sequence).

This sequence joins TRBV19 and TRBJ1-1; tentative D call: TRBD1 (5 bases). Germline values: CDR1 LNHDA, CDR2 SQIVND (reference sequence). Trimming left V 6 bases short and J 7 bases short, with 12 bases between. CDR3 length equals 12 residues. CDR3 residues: CASSNRQGEAFF. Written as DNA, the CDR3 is TGTGCCAGTAGCAACCGTCAGGGTGAAGCTTTCTTT. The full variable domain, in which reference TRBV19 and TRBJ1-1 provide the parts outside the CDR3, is DGGITQSPKYLFRKEGQNVTLSCEQNLNHDAMYWYRQDPGQGLRLIYYSQIVNDFQKGDIAEGYSVSREKKESFPLTVTSAQKNPTAFYLCASSNRQGEAFFGQGTRLTVV.

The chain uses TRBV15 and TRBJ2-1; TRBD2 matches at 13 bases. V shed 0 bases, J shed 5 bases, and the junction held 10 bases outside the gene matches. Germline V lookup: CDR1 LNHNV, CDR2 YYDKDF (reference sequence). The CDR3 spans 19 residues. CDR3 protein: CATSRDPYRTSGGHNEQFF. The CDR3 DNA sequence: TGTGCCACCAGCAGAGATCCATATCGGACTAGCGGGGGCCACAATGAGCAGTTCTTC. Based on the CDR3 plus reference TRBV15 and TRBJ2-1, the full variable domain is DAMVIQNPRYQVTQFGKPVTLSCSQTLNHNVMYWYQQKSSQAPKLLFHYYDKDFNNEADTPDNFQSRRPNTSFCFLDIRSPGLGDTAMYLCATSRDPYRTSGGHNEQFFGPGTRLTVL.

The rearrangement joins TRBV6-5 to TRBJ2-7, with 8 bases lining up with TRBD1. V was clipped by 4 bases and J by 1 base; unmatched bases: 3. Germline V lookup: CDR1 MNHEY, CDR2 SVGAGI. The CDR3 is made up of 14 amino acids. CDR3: CASSWTGISYEQYF. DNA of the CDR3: TGTGCCAGCAGTTGGACAGGGATATCCTACGAGCAGTACTTC.

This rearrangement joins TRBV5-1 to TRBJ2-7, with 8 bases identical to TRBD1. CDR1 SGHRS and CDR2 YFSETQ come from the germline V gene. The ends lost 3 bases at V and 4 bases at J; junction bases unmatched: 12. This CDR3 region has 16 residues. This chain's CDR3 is CASSSAGGSPLYEQYF. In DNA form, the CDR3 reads TGCGCCAGCAGCTCAGCAGGGGGCAGTCCCCTGTACGAGCAGTACTTC.

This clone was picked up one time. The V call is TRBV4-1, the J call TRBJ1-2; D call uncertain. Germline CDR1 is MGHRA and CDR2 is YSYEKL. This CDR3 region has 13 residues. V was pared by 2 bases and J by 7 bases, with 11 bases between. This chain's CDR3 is CASSQSGFGGYTF. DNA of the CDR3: TGCGCCAGCAGCCAATCGGGTTTCGGTGGCTACACCTTC.

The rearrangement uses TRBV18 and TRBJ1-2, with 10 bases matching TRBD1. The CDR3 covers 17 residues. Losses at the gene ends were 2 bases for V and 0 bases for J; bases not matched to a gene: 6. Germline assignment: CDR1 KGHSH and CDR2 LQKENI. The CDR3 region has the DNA TGTGCCAGCTCACCAGCGAGACAGGGGGCGACTAACTATGGCTACACCTTC. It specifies CASSPARQGATNYGYTF.

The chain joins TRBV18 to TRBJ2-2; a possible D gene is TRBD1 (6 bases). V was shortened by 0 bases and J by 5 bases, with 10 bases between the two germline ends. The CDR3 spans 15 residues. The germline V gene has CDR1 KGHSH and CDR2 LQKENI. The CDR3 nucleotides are TGTGCCAGCTCACCACCGGCCAGGGGAACCGGGGAGCTGTTTTTT. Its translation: CASSPPARGTGELFF.

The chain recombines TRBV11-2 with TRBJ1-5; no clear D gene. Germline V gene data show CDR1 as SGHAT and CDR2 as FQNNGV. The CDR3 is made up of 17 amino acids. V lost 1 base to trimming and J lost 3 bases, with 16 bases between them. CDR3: CASSLAGPRAPNQPQHF. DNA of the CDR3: TGTGCCAGCAGCTTAGCTGGTCCCCGGGCCCCCAATCAGCCCCAGCATTTT.

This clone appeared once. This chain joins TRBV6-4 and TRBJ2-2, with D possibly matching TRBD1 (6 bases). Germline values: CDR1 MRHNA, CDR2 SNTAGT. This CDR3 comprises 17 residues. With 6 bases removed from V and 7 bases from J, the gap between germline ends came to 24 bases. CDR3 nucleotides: TGTGCCAGCAGCAGGGGTGGCGGATGGGAAAACGGCGGGGAGCTGTTTTTT. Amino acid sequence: CASSRGGGWENGGELFF.

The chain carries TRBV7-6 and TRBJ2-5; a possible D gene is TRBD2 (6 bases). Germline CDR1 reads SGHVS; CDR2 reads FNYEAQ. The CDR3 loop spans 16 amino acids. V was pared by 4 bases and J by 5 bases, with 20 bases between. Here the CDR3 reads CASSSPRPPGRETQYF. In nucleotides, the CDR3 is TGTGCCAGCAGCTCCCCACGGCCCCCAGGGAGGGAGACCCAGTACTTC. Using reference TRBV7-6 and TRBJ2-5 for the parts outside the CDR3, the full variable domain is GAGVSQSPRYKVTKRGQDVALRCDPISGHVSLYWYRQALGQGPEFLTYFNYEAQQDKSGLPNDRFSAERPEGSISTLTIQRTEQRDSAMYRCASSSPRPPGRETQYFGPGTRLLVL.

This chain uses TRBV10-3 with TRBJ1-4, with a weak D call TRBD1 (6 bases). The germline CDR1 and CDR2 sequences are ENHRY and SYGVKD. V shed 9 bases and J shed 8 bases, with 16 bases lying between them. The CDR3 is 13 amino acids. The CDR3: CAIAAGAREKLFF. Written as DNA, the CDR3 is TGTGCCATTGCCGCGGGGGCGCGGGAAAAACTGTTTTTT.